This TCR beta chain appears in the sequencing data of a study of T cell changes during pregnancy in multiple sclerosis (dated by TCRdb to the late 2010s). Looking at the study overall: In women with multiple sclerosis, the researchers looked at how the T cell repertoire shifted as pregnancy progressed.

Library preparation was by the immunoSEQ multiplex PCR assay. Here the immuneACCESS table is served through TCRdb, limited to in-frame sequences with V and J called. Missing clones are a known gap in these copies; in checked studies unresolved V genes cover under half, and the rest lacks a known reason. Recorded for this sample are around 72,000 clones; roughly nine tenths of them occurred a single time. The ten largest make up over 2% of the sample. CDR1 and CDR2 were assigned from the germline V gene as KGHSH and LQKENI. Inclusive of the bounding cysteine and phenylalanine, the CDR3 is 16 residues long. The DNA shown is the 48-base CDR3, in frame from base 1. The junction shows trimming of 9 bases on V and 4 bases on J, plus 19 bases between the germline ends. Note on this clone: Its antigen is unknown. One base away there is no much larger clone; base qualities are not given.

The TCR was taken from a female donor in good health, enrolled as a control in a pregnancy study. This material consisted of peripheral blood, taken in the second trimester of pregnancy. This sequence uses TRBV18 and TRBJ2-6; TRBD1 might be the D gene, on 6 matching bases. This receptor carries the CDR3 CASPRAGDPGANVLTF. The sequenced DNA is TGTGCCAGTCCCAGGGCAGGGGACCCCGGGGCCAACGTCCTGACTTTC.